This T cell receptor (beta chain) was found in a study of T cells after yellow fever vaccination. The study's findings and limits: A minor fraction of clonotypes spanned both CD4 and CD8 compartments. FACS-sorted repertoires could harbor abundant contaminating bulk-population clonotypes.

A few counts support this clonotype. Its antigen is undetermined. Production of TCR cDNA was by 5'RACE template switching, which also added a universal primer site and UMIs. TCRdb analysed the 5' RACE reads with MiXCR anew, one entry per CDR3 protein. Here the sample spans roughly 520,000 distinct CDR3 sequences, just over 20% being singletons. V trimming: 2 bases; J trimming: 3 bases; junction bases outside the gene matches: 3. Germline V CDR1 and CDR2: MNHEY, SVGAGI. The CDR3 has 16 residues. The material sequenced was PBMCs, taken more than 20 days after the first yellow fever vaccination. V gene TRBV6-5 combines with J gene TRBJ2-3, with 12 bases lining up with TRBD2. This clonotype was sampled from a man between 18 and 35 years old who received the YFV17D yellow fever vaccine. The CDR3 region is CASSYPSGGGTDTQYF. The CDR3 bases are TGTGCCAGCAGTTACCCTAGCGGGGGGGGGACAGATACGCAGTATTTT.